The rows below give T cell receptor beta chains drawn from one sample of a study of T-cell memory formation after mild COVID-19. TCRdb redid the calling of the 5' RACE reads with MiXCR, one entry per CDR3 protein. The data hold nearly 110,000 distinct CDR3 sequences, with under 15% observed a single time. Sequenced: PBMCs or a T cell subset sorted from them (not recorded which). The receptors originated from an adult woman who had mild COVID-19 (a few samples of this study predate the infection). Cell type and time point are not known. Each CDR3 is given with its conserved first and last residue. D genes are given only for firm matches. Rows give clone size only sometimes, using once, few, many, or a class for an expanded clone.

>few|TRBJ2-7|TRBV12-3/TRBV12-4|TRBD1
TGTGCCAGTCAAGACAGGGCCGCCTACGAGCAGTACTTC
CASQDRAAYEQYF
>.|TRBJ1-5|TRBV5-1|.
TGCGCCAGCAGCTTGGGCGGTTATAGCAATCAGCCCCAGCATTTT
CASSLGGYSNQPQHF
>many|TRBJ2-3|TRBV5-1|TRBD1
TGCGCCAGCAGCACCCTTTGGACAGGGGGTTTCACAGATACGCAGTATTTT
CASSTLWTGGFTDTQYF
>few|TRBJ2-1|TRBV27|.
TGTGCCAGCAGCCCTGGACAGATCAGCTCCTACAATGAGCAGTTCTTC
CASSPGQISSYNEQFF
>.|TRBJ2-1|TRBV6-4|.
TGTGCCAGCAGTGACGGCACGGACCCCTACAATGAGCAGTTCTTC
CASSDGTDPYNEQFF
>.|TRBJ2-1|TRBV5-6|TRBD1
TGTGCCAGCAGCTTGGCTGGGACAGGGTCTTACAATGAGCAGTTCTTC
CASSLAGTGSYNEQFF
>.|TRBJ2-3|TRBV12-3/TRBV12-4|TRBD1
TGTGCCAGCAGTCCGGGACAGGGGATAACAGATACGCAGTATTTT
CASSPGQGITDTQYF
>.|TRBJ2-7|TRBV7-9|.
TGTGCCAGCAGCGCAAGTTATAACTACTACGAGCAGTACTTC
CASSASYNYYEQYF
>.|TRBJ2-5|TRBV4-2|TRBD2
TGTGCCAGCAGCCCCCCAGGACTAGCGGGGCAAGAGACCCAGTACTTC
CASSPPGLAGQETQYF
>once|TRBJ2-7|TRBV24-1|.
TGTGCCACCAGCCTCGGGACCGGCGAGCAGTACTTC
CATSLGTGEQYF
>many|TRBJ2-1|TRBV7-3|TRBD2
TGTGCCAGCAGCGGAGACGGGACTAGCGCCTACAATGAGCAGTTCTTC
CASSGDGTSAYNEQFF
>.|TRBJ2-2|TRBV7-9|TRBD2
TGTGCCAGCAGCCCGGGACTAGCGGGAGGGACGAGCACCGGGGAGCTGTTTTTT
CASSPGLAGGTSTGELFF
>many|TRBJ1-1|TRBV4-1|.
TGCGCCAGCAGCCAAGAGCCAGGGACTGAAGCTTTCTTT
CASSQEPGTEAFF
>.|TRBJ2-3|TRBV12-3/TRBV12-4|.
TGTGCCAGCGCGACAGTTTCCACAGATACGCAGTATTTT
CASATVSTDTQYF
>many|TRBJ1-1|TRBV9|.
TGTGCCAGCAGCGGGGGGGGCGCAAACACTGAAGCTTTCTTT
CASSGGGANTEAFF
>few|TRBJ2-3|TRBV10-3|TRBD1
TGTGCCATCAGCGACAGGGTGAGCGGCACAGATACGCAGTATTTT
CAISDRVSGTDTQYF
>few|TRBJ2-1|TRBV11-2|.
TGTGCCAGCAGCTTAGTCGGCTTGGGACACAATGAGCAGTTCTTC
CASSLVGLGHNEQFF
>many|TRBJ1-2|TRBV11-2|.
TGTGCCAGCAGCTTTTCACCGGTTGGAGGCTATGGCTACACCTTC
CASSFSPVGGYGYTF
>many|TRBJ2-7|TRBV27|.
TGTGCCAGCAGTCAAACCGGGACCCTAGGCGAGCAGTACTTC
CASSQTGTLGEQYF
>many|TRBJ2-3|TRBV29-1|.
TGCAGCGTTGGGCTAAGTTTCCCAGATACGCAGTATTTT
CSVGLSFPDTQYF
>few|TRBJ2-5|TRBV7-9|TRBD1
TGTGCCAGCAGCTCGGGACAGGCAAAAGAGACCCAGTACTTC
CASSSGQAKETQYF
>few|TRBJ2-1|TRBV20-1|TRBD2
TGCAGTGCTCCACCCACGCGGGGGAGCTCCTACAATGAGCAGTTCTTC
CSAPPTRGSSYNEQFF
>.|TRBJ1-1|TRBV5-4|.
TGTGCCAGCAGCTTCGGGGGTGGTGAAGCTTTCTTT
CASSFGGGEAFF
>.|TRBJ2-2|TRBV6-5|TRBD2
TGTGCCAGCAGTTACCTCGGACTAGCGGGAAGCACCGGGGAGCTGTTTTTT
CASSYLGLAGSTGELFF
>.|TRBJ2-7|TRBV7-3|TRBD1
TGTGCCAGCAGCTTATGGGAGACGGGACAGGGGATGAACGAGCAGTACTTC
CASSLWETGQGMNEQYF
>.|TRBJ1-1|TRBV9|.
TGTGCCAGCAGCGTAGCAGAGAACACTGAAGCTTTCTTT
CASSVAENTEAFF
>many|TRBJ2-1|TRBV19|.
TGTGCCAGTAGTACTCTCACAGTAGGTTACAATGAGCAGTTCTTC
CASSTLTVGYNEQFF
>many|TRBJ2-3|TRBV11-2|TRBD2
TGTGCCAGCAGCCCTCGGACTAGCGTGTCTAGCACAGATACGCAGTATTTT
CASSPRTSVSSTDTQYF
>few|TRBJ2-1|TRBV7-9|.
TGTGCCAGCAGCCCGAAGGGCGGGGACGTTGCCAATGAGCAGTTCTTC
CASSPKGGDVANEQFF
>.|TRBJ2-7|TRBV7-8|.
TGTGCCAGCGGCTTAGACGAGGTTCCCGACTTC
CASGLDEVPDF
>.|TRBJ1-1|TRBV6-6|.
TGTGCCAGCAAGCGAACGGGAGGGGACACTGAAGCTTTCTTT
CASKRTGGDTEAFF
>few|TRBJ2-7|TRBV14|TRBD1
TGTGCCAGCAGCCAAGACCCCCCCGGGACAGGGATCGACGAGCAGTACTTC
CASSQDPPGTGIDEQYF
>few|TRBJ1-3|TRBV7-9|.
TGTGCCAGCAGCTTAGGGGGGGCATCGGCTTACGGAAACACCATATATTTT
CASSLGGASAYGNTIYF
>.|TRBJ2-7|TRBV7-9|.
TGTGCCAGCAGCCCCGGGCTAGAGAGGGGTCGGGAGCAGTACTTC
CASSPGLERGREQYF
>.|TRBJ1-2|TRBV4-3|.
TGCGCCAGCAGCCAAGAGGGAGGGCTCAAGGCCTTTGGCTACACCTTC
CASSQEGGLKAFGYTF
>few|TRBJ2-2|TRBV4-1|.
TGCGCCAGCAGCCAAGGGTGGGGGGACACCGGGGAGCTGTTTTTT
CASSQGWGDTGELFF
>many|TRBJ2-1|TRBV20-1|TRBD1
TGCAGTGCTAGAGATATCAACAGGGGAATCTCGGATGAGCAGTTCTTC
CSARDINRGISDEQFF
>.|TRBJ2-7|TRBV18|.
TGTGCCAGCTCACCACCTTACACCTCCTACGAGCAGTACTTC
CASSPPYTSYEQYF
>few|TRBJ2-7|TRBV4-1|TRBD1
TGCGCCAGCAGCCAAGGCGACAGGGTGGACTACGAGCAGTACTTC
CASSQGDRVDYEQYF
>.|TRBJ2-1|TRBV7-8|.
TGTGCCAGCACCCCAGATCCCAGAGCGAGTCTAGATGAGCAGTTCTTC
CASTPDPRASLDEQFF
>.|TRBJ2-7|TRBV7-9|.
TGTGCCAGCAGCTCGGGGTCCCTGGAGCAGTACTTC
CASSSGSLEQYF
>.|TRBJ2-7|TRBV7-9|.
TGTGCCAGCAGCTTACCCCCGGGCGACTTCTACGAGCAGTACTTC
CASSLPPGDFYEQYF
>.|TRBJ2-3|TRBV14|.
TGTGCCACCCAGCAGTTGCTCTCCCCCACAGATACGCAGTATTTT
CATQQLLSPTDTQYF
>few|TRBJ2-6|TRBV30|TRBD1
TGTGCCTGGAGTATTACTTCAGGGGGCGAAGGAGTCTGGGCCAACGTCCTGACTTTC
CAWSITSGGEGVWANVLTF
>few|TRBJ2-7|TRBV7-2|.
TGTGCCAGCAGCTTAGTCGCAGGGGCCTCCTACGAGCAGTACTTC
CASSLVAGASYEQYF
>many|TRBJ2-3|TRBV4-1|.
TGCGCCAGCAGCCAAAGAGGTCTAAATACGCAGTATTTT
CASSQRGLNTQYF
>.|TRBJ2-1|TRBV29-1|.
TGCAGCGGCCTTCTTGACAGGCTTGAGCAGTTCTTC
CSGLLDRLEQFF
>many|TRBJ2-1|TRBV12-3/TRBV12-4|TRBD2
TGTGCCAGCAGTTCCGCGGGGAGACTAGCGGGTATCTCCTACAATGAGCAGTTCTTC
CASSSAGRLAGISYNEQFF
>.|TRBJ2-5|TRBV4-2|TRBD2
TGTGCCAGCAGCCAACCCACGGGACTAGCGGACCCAGGGACCCAGTACTTC
CASSQPTGLADPGTQYF
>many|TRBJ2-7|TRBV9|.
TGTGCCAGCAGCGGAGGGAACAGCTCCTACGAGCAGTACTTC
CASSGGNSSYEQYF
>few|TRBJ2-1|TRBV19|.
TGTGCCAGTAGTATTTCTACCGCCTACAATGAGCAGTTCTTC
CASSISTAYNEQFF
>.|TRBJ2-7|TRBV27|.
TGTGCCAGCAGTACCCGGGACACGACTAACTACGAGCAGTACTTC
CASSTRDTTNYEQYF
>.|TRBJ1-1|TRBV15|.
TGTGCCTCAAGCAGGGTGACTGTCTCTGAAGCTTTCTTT
CASSRVTVSEAFF
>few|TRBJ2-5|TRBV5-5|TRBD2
TGTGCCAGCAGCCCCTTAGGGGAGGGGCTGGAGACCCAGTACTTC
CASSPLGEGLETQYF
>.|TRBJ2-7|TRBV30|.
TGTGCCTGGAGTGTACACGGGGGCCACGAGCAGTACTTC
CAWSVHGGHEQYF
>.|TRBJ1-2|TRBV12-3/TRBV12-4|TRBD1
TGTGCCAGCAGTTTAGATCCCAGGGGGTTACATGGCTACACCTTC
CASSLDPRGLHGYTF
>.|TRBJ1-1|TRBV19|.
TGTGCCAGTTCAGGGAGTATAGCTGAAGCTTTCTTT
CASSGSIAEAFF
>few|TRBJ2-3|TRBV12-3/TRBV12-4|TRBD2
TGTGCCAGCACGACTAGCGAGGCAGATACGCAGTATTTT
CASTTSEADTQYF